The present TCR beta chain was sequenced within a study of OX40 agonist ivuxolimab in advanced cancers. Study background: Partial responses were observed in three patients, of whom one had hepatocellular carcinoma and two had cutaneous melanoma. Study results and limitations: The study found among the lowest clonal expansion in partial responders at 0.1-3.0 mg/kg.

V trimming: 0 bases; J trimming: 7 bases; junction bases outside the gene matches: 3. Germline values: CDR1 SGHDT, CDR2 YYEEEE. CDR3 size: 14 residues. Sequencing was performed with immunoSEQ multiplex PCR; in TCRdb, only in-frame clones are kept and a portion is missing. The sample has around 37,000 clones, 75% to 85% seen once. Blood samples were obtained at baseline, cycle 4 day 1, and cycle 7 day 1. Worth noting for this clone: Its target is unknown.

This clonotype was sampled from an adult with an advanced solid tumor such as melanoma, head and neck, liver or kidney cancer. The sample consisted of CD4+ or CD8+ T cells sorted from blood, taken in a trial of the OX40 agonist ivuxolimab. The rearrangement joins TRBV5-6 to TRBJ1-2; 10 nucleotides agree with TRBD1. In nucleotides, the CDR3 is TGTGCCAGCAGCTTGGGACAGGGGGCGCGTGGCTACACCTTC. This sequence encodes CASSLGQGARGYTF.